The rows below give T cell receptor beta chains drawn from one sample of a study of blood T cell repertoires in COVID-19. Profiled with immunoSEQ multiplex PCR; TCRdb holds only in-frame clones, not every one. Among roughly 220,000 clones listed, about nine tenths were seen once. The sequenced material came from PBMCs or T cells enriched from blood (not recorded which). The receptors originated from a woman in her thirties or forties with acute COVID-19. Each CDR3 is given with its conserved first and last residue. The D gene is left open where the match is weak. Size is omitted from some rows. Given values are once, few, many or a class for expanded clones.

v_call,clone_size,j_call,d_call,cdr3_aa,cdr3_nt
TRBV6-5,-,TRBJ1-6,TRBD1,CASRQGGGAPLHF,TGTGCCAGCAGGCAGGGGGGTGGTGCACCCCTCCACTTT
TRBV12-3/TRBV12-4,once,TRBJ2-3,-,CASSLIFTDTQYF,TGTGCCAGCAGTTTAATATTCACAGATACGCAGTATTTT
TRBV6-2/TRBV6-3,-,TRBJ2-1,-,CASSYSNPSSNEQFF,TGTGCCAGCAGTTACTCGAATCCGAGTTCCAATGAGCAGTTCTTC
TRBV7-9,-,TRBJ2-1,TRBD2,CASITSGDNEQFF,TGTGCCAGCATAACTAGCGGGGACAATGAGCAGTTCTTC
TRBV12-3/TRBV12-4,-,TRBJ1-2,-,CASSSGYYGYTF,TGTGCCAGCAGTAGCGGGTACTATGGCTACACCTTC
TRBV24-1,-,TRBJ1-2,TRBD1,CATSGGTVSGYTF,TGTGCCACCTCGGGGGGGACAGTCTCTGGCTACACCTTC
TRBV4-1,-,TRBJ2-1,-,CASSQVRPEGYNEQFF,TGCGCCAGCAGCCAAGTAAGGCCCGAGGGCTACAATGAGCAGTTCTTC
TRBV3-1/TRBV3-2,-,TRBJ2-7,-,CASRPGLLTYEQYF,TGTGCCAGCAGGCCAGGGTTACTAACCTACGAGCAGTACTTC
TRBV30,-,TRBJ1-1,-,CAWSNRVEAFF,TGTGCCTGGAGTAACAGGGTAGAAGCTTTCTTT
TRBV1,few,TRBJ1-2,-,CTSTFGQILGYTF,TGCACCAGCACATTTGGACAGATCTTGGGCTACACCTTC
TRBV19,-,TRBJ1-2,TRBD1,CASSISGTGFGYTF,TGTGCCAGTAGTATATCCGGGACAGGGTTCGGCTACACCTTC
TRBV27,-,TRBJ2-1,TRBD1,CASSFVYRGYNEQFF,TGTGCCAGCAGTTTTGTGTACAGGGGATACAATGAGCAGTTCTTC
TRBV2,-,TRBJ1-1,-,CASRVGRGNTEAFF,TGTGCCAGCAGGGTAGGGAGAGGGAACACTGAAGCTTTCTTT
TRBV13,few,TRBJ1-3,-,CASSLERGNTIYF,TGTGCCAGCAGCTTAGAAAGGGGGAACACCATATATTTT
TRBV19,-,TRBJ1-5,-,CASKTPGSNQPQHF,TGTGCCAGTAAAACCCCCGGGAGCAATCAGCCCCAGCATTTT
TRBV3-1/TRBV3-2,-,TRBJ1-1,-,CASSLLGGTEAFF,TGTGCCAGCAGCCTTCTGGGGGGCACTGAAGCTTTCTTT
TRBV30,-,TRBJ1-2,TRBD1,CAWSSRTGNYGYTF,TGTGCCTGGAGTTCCCGGACAGGGAACTATGGCTACACCTTC
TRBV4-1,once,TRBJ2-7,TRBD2,CASSQVLAGGPYEQYF,TGCGCCAGCAGCCAAGTCCTAGCGGGGGGTCCCTACGAGCAGTACTTC
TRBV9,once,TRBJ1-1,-,CASSGGQTGFNGAFF,TGTGCCAGCAGCGGCGGACAAACAGGGTTTAATGGAGCTTTCTTT
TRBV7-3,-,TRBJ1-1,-,CASSLTGQNTEAFF,TGTGCCAGCAGCTTAACGGGACAGAACACTGAAGCTTTCTTT
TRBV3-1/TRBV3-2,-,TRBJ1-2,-,CASSDRQVSYGYTF,TGTGCCAGCAGCGATCGACAGGTATCCTATGGCTACACCTTC
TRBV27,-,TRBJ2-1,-,CASSLSVSSYNEQFF,TGTGCCAGCAGTTTATCCGTTAGCTCCTACAATGAGCAGTTCTTC
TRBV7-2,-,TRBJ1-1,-,CASSSGELMKGVEAFF,TGTGCCAGCAGCTCCGGAGAATTGATGAAGGGGGTTGAAGCTTTCTTT
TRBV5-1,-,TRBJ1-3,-,CASSPSQSSGNTIYF,TGCGCCAGCAGCCCGTCACAGAGCTCTGGAAACACCATATATTTT
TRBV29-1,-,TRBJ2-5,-,CSVDVSRETQYF,TGCAGCGTTGATGTCTCGCGGGAGACCCAGTACTTC
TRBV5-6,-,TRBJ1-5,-,CASSLARGKQPQHF,TGTGCCAGCAGCTTGGCTAGGGGGAAGCAGCCCCAGCATTTT
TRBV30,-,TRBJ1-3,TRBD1,CAWISNRGPGNTIYF,TGTGCCTGGATATCAAACAGGGGACCTGGAAACACCATATATTTT
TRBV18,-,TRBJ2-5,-,CASSPGGVWETQYF,TGTGCCAGCTCACCAGGCGGGGTATGGGAGACCCAGTACTTC
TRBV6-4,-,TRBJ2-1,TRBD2,CASSQGGGASNEQFF,TGTGCCAGCAGTCAGGGCGGGGGGGCCAGCAATGAGCAGTTCTTC
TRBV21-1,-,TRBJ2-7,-,CASRGPTSGGSYEQYF,TGTGCCAGCAGGGGTCCGACTAGCGGGGGCTCCTACGAGCAGTACTTC
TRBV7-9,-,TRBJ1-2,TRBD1,CASSFPGQGFGYTF,TGTGCCAGCAGCTTCCCGGGACAGGGTTTTGGCTACACCTTC
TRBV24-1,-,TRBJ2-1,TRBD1,CATSDFRDSYNEQFF,TGTGCCACCAGTGATTTCCGGGACAGCTACAATGAGCAGTTCTTC
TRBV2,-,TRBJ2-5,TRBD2,CASSKRGVETQYF,TGTGCCAGCAGTAAGCGGGGGGTTGAGACCCAGTACTTC
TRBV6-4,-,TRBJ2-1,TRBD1,CASSEGRGQYNEQFF,TGTGCCAGCAGTGAGGGCAGGGGGCAGTACAATGAGCAGTTCTTC
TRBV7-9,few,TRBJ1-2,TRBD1,CASSWDRFSNYGYTF,TGTGCCAGCAGCTGGGACAGGTTCTCCAACTATGGCTACACCTTC
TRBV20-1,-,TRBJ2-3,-,CSASRPGHYTDTQYF,TGCAGTGCTAGTCGCCCGGGACATTACACAGATACGCAGTATTTT
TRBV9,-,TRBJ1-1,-,CASSVDIGTPNTEAFF,TGTGCCAGCAGCGTAGATATCGGGACACCAAACACTGAAGCTTTCTTT
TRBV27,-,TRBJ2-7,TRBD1,CASRGTGGSYEQYF,TGTGCCAGCAGGGGGACAGGGGGCTCCTACGAGCAGTACTTC
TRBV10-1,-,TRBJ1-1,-,CATPTDQNTEAFF,TGCGCCACTCCGACAGATCAGAACACTGAAGCTTTCTTT
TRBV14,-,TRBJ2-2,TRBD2,CASSPTPGLAGGPSGELFF,TGTGCCAGCAGCCCGACCCCCGGACTAGCGGGGGGGCCGTCCGGGGAGCTGTTTTTT
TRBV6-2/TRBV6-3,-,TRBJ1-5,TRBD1,CASSRTGGLSNQPQHF,TGTGCCAGCAGTCGGACAGGGGGCCTGAGCAATCAGCCCCAGCATTTT
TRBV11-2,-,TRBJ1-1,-,CASSFSNRDTEAFF,TGTGCCAGCAGCTTTAGTAACCGGGACACTGAAGCTTTCTTT
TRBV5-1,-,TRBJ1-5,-,CASRGEDSNQPQHF,TGCGCCAGCAGAGGAGAGGATAGCAATCAGCCCCAGCATTTT
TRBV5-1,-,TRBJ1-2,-,CASSVVHTGGYTF,TGCGCCAGCAGCGTAGTACATACAGGCGGCTACACCTTC
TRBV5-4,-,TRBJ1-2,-,CASSLVGSRGYGYTF,TGTGCCAGCAGCTTGGTAGGTTCCAGGGGATATGGCTACACCTTC
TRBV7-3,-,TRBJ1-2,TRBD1,CASSLLTGLGYTF,TGTGCCAGCAGCTTACTGACAGGGCTTGGCTACACCTTC
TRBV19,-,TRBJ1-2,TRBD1,CASSISGTGNAYGYTF,TGTGCCAGTAGTATCTCCGGGACAGGGAACGCCTATGGCTACACCTTC
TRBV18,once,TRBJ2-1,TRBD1,CASSPTGDEQFF,TGTGCCAGCTCACCGACAGGGGATGAGCAGTTCTTC
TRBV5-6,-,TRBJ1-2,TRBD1,CASSHQGWGSTGEYGYTF,TGTGCCAGCAGCCACCAGGGTTGGGGCTCCACAGGGGAATATGGCTACACCTTC
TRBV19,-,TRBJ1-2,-,CASTRRGMTEGEGYTF,TGTGCCAGTACCCGACGGGGGATGACAGAGGGCGAGGGCTACACCTTC
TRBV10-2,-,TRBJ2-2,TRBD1,CASRKQGAMYTGELFF,TGCGCCAGCAGGAAACAGGGGGCTATGTACACCGGGGAGCTGTTTTTT
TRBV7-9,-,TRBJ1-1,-,CASSFREGIGTEAFF,TGTGCCAGCAGCTTCAGGGAGGGGATAGGCACTGAAGCTTTCTTT
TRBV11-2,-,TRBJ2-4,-,CASSLLAPAQLAKNIQYF,TGTGCCAGCAGCTTATTAGCTCCAGCTCAGTTAGCCAAAAACATTCAGTACTTC
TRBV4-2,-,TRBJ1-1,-,CASSQQGWMNTEAFF,TGTGCCAGCAGCCAACAGGGGTGGATGAACACTGAAGCTTTCTTT